Presented here are 10 T cell receptor beta chains from one specimen sequenced in a study of CXCR3-negative and CXCR3-positive naive CD8 T cells. Study-level findings and limits: CXCR3-positive naive cells had TRB CDR3s that were more hydrophobic than CXCR3-negative naive cells had.

These receptors have no identified antigens. 5' RACE with UMI labels generated the TRB cDNA libraries. Reanalyzing the 5' RACE reads, TCRdb keeps one entry per CDR3 protein, without DNA. Its listing shows approximately 89,000 distinct CDR3 sequences. The specimen was naive CXCR3+ CD8+ T cells from blood. This sample's subset: CD45RO-CCR7+CD27+CD95- naive CD8+ T cells expressing CXCR3 (TNR3+). These receptors were taken from a human donor in good health. Some clones in this sample may be carry-over from other donors' samples.

The chain couples TRBV29-1 to TRBJ2-7. The CDR3 runs to 13 residues. The germline gives CDR1 SQVTM, CDR2 ANQGSEA. CDR3 sequence reads: CSVEYRDPYEQYF.

The V call is TRBV29-1, the J call TRBJ1-2; TCRdb picks TRBD1, but there is no DNA to check that call. In germline, CDR1 is SQVTM, CDR2 ANQGSEA. There are 15 residues in the CDR3. The CDR3: CSVTLGQSAYYGYTF.

The chain recombines TRBV6-4 with TRBJ2-3; with no DNA, the TCRdb D assignment of TRBD1 cannot be verified. Germline assignment: CDR1 MRHNA and CDR2 SNTAGT. CDR3 length equals 14 residues. This chain's CDR3 is CASSEAGSTDTQYF.

V gene TRBV19 combines with J gene TRBJ2-3; TCRdb's assignment of TRBD2 cannot be checked, as there is no DNA. The CDR3 is 14 residues long. Germline V gene sequence: CDR1 LNHDA, CDR2 SQIVND (reference sequence). The CDR3 loop reads CASNRDLYTDTQYF.

The chain couples TRBV6-6 to TRBJ2-1; no DNA is available, so the TRBD1 call from TCRdb remains unchecked. The V gene's germline CDR1 is MNHNY and CDR2 SVGAGI (reference sequence). The CDR3 contains 16 residues. CDR3 residues: CASSYARDRSYNEQFF.

This chain links TRBV13 with TRBJ2-4; TCRdb names TRBD2, which stays unverified in the absence of DNA. Germline V gene data show CDR1 as PRHDT and CDR2 as FYEKMQ (reference sequence). CDR3 length: 16 residues. The CDR3: CASSFRTSGNQNIQYF.

This chain connects TRBV2 to TRBJ2-7. CDR3 size: 13 residues. Germline V lookup: CDR1 SNHLY, CDR2 FYNNEI. The chain's CDR3 is CASSEDIRSEQYF. Drawing the rest from reference TRBV2 and TRBJ2-7, the complete variable domain is EPEVTQTPSHQVTQMGQEVILRCVPISNHLYFYWYRQILGQKVEFLVSFYNNEISEKSEIFDDQFSVERPDGSNFTLKIRSTKLEDSAMYFCASSEDIRSEQYFGPGTRLTVT.

The chain uses TRBV24-1 and TRBJ2-1; TCRdb lists TRBD2, though no DNA is available to test this call. CDR3 length: 14 amino acids. Germline values: CDR1 KGHDR, CDR2 SFDVKD. CDR3 sequence reads: CATSDPGTSDEQFF.

This chain connects TRBV7-3 to TRBJ2-7. The germline V gene encodes CDR1 SGHTA and CDR2 FQGTGA. This CDR3 has 14 amino acids. CDR3 sequence: CASSPTNSAYEQYF.

The chain combines TRBV4-1 with TRBJ2-7. The germline CDR1 and CDR2 sequences are MGHRA and YSYEKL. The CDR3 is 15 residues long. CDR3 region: CASSQDDSGSYEQYF.